This T cell receptor beta chain was profiled in a study of blood T cell repertoires in COVID-19. Trimming removed 2 bases at V and 3 bases at J, with 9 bases between. Germline V lookup: CDR1 SGHTS, CDR2 YDEGEE. This CDR3 has 13 residues. Study processing details: By means of reference gene primer amplification, nucleated cell counts were estimated. Libraries were prepared by immunoSEQ multiplex PCR; TCRdb keeps only in-frame clonotypes and omits some of them. Clonal size and the V and J genes are those of that table, whereas D and trimming came from the DNA. There are fewer than 200,000 clones in the sample; 75% to 90% occur only once, and roughly 9.2% lies in the top ten.

The receptor comes from a woman of 80 years or more with active or convalescent COVID-19. The specimen sequenced was peripheral blood. The J gene is TRBJ2-7, the V gene TRBV5-8, with unresolved D. The CDR3 region is CASSLRQDYEQYF. CDR3 nucleotides: TGTGCCAGCAGCTTAAGGCAGGACTACGAGCAGTACTTC.